Listed below are T cell receptor beta chains from one sample, sequenced in a study of blood T cell repertoires in COVID-19. Sequencing was performed with immunoSEQ multiplex PCR; in TCRdb, only in-frame clones are kept and a portion is missing. Of about 230,000 clones in the sample, 75% to 90% are singletons; the top ten hold around 27%. Source material: peripheral blood. The source is a man aged 35-49 years with acute or convalescent COVID-19. CDR3s include the opening cysteine and the closing phenylalanine or tryptophan. The D gene is left open where the match is weak. Only some rows state a clone size, as once, few, many or a class for expanded clones.

>TRBJ1-5|NA|TRBD1|TRBV6-5
TGTGCCAGCAGGGGCAGGGGGCATCAGCCCCAGCATTTT
CASRGRGHQPQHF
>TRBJ2-7|NA|TRBD2|TRBV14
TGTGCCAGCAGCTCGTCTAGCGGCCCCTACGAGCAGTACTTC
CASSSSSGPYEQYF
>TRBJ2-6|NA|NA|TRBV7-2
TGTGCCAGCAGTCGTAGCGTAGGGTTTGGGGCCAACGTCCTGACTTTC
CASSRSVGFGANVLTF
>TRBJ2-1|NA|TRBD2|TRBV14
TGTGCCAGCAGCCCCCAATGGACTAGCGGGTACAATGAGCAGTTCTTC
CASSPQWTSGYNEQFF
>TRBJ1-2|NA|TRBD1|TRBV12-3/TRBV12-4
TGTGCCAGCAGTACCCAGGGGGCGGATGGCTACACCTTC
CASSTQGADGYTF
>TRBJ1-3|NA|NA|TRBV25-1
TGTGCCAGCAGGCTCGAGGAAAACACCATATATTTT
CASRLEENTIYF
>TRBJ1-5|NA|NA|TRBV3-1/TRBV3-2
TGTGCCAGCAGCCAAGACGCCGGGGTCAGGCAGCCCCAGCATTTT
CASSQDAGVRQPQHF
>TRBJ1-1|NA|TRBD1|TRBV10-3
TGTGCCATCAGTAGCCCCGGGACAGGGGGCGCCGGGGCTTTCTTT
CAISSPGTGGAGAFF
>TRBJ2-7|NA|TRBD2|TRBV3-1/TRBV3-2
TGTGCCAGCAGCCACCCGGGACTAGAGTCCTACGAGCAGTACTTC
CASSHPGLESYEQYF
>TRBJ1-2|NA|NA|TRBV7-2
TGTGCCAGCAGCCCCGACACAAACTATGGCTACACCTTC
CASSPDTNYGYTF
>TRBJ2-1|NA|TRBD2|TRBV7-2
TGTGCCAGCAGCTTAAGGCGGGAGATAGCAAATGAGCAGTTCTTC
CASSLRREIANEQFF
>TRBJ2-1|NA|TRBD2|TRBV6-5
TGTGCCAGCAGTCCCCGGCGGGAGGCCACCAACCGGCAGTTCTTC
CASSPRREATNRQFF
>TRBJ2-5|NA|TRBD1|TRBV10-1
TGCGCCAGCAGTAAACGGGACAGGGTTGGAGAGACCCAGTACTTC
CASSKRDRVGETQYF
>TRBJ2-1|NA|NA|TRBV6-1
TGTGCCAGCAGTGTTGGTGAGCGGGCAAGCTCCTACAATGAGCAGTTCTTC
CASSVGERASSYNEQFF
>TRBJ2-3|NA|NA|TRBV5-4
TGTGCCAGCAGCCGGGACTTCTCGAGCACAGATACGCAGTATTTT
CASSRDFSSTDTQYF
>TRBJ1-2|NA|TRBD1|TRBV29-1
TGCAGCGCCCTAGTGACAGGGAAATATGGCTACACCTTC
CSALVTGKYGYTF
>TRBJ2-1|NA|NA|TRBV19
TGTGCCAGTAGTATTGAAGGAGACTACAATGAGCAGTTCTTC
CASSIEGDYNEQFF
>TRBJ1-5|NA|TRBD1|TRBV24-1
TGTGCCACCAATACAGGGGCCCGTAAGCGCAATCAGCCCCAGCATTTT
CATNTGARKRNQPQHF
>TRBJ1-5|NA|TRBD1|TRBV2
TGTGCCAGCAGGGGGGACAGTCCCTCGCCCCAGCATTTT
CASRGDSPSPQHF
>TRBJ2-1|NA|TRBD2|TRBV12-3/TRBV12-4
TGTGCCAGCAGAGGAGCGGGATATGAGCAGTTCTTC
CASRGAGYEQFF
>TRBJ1-2|NA|NA|TRBV6-5
TGTGCCAGCAGTTACGGGCAGGCGCAGAACTATGGCTACACCTTC
CASSYGQAQNYGYTF
>TRBJ1-1|NA|NA|TRBV29-1
TGCAGCGTGCGGGATACTGAAGCTTTCTTT
CSVRDTEAFF
>TRBJ1-5|NA|TRBD1|TRBV7-2
TGTGCCAGCAGCTTAGGAACAGGGGGCAATCAGCCCCAGCATTTT
CASSLGTGGNQPQHF
>TRBJ2-7|once|NA|TRBV10-3
TGTGCCATTAGCGGAGGGGGGACTATCGAGCAGTACTTC
CAISGGGTIEQYF
>TRBJ2-5|NA|TRBD2|TRBV5-1
TGCGCCAGCAGCTTGACGGGGGGACTGGAGACCCAGTACTTC
CASSLTGGLETQYF
>TRBJ2-2|NA|NA|TRBV9
TGTGCCAGCAGCGTAGGTTACAGGGTGGGCACCGGGGAGCTGTTTTTT
CASSVGYRVGTGELFF
>TRBJ1-6|NA|NA|TRBV11-3
TGTGCCAGCAGCTTAACGAGCAATTCACCCCTCCACTTT
CASSLTSNSPLHF
>TRBJ2-7|few|NA|TRBV5-1
TGCGCCAGCAGAAGGCGGGGAAACACCTACGAGCAGTACTTC
CASRRRGNTYEQYF
>TRBJ1-5|NA|TRBD1|TRBV19
TGTGCCAGTAGGGGACAGGGGTATCAGCCCCAGCATTTT
CASRGQGYQPQHF
>TRBJ1-1|NA|NA|TRBV2
TGTGCCACCCGGATCGGAGTCACTGAAGCTTTCTTT
CATRIGVTEAFF
>TRBJ2-7|NA|NA|TRBV19
TGTGCCAGTAGTATTGGTTCCTATGCCACGAGCTACGAGCAGTACTTC
CASSIGSYATSYEQYF
>TRBJ1-1|NA|TRBD1|TRBV19
TGTGCCAGTAGTTCCCGACAGGGTGGGGGTATGGAAGCTTTCTTT
CASSSRQGGGMEAFF
>TRBJ2-7|NA|NA|TRBV7-2
TGTGCCAGCAGCCCGGGAAGGAGCGGCTCCTCCTACGAGCAGTACTTC
CASSPGRSGSSYEQYF
>TRBJ2-1|NA|TRBD1|TRBV30
TGTGCCTTCGGGACAGGAACTAATGAGCAGTTCTTC
CAFGTGTNEQFF
>TRBJ1-1|NA|NA|TRBV12-3/TRBV12-4
TGTGCCAGCAGTTTCTCGTCGAACACTGAAGCTTTCTTT
CASSFSSNTEAFF
>TRBJ2-6|NA|TRBD1|TRBV6-5
TGTGCCGCAGGGGGACAGGCTTCTGGGGCCAACGTCCTGACTTTC
CAAGGQASGANVLTF
>TRBJ2-2|NA|TRBD1|TRBV5-6
TGTGCCAGCAGCCTGGGACAGGGGATCACCGGGGAGCTGTTTTTT
CASSLGQGITGELFF
>TRBJ2-3|NA|TRBD2|TRBV2
TGTGCCAGCCGCAGCGGGCGGGAGGCAGATACGCAGTATTTT
CASRSGREADTQYF
>TRBJ1-6|NA|TRBD1|TRBV30
TGTGCCTGGAGGAAGGACAGGGGGAATTCACCCCTCCACTTT
CAWRKDRGNSPLHF
>TRBJ2-7|NA|TRBD1|TRBV6-1
TGTGCCAGCAGTGGGTTAACAGGGACAGGGGGTTTCTACGAGCAGTACTTC
CASSGLTGTGGFYEQYF
>TRBJ1-6|NA|NA|TRBV27
TGTGCCAGCAGTGAAATAGAAAATTCACCCCTCCACTTT
CASSEIENSPLHF
>TRBJ1-6|NA|NA|TRBV19
TGTGCCAGTAGCCGCGGGGTCTTACCCCTCCACTTT
CASSRGVLPLHF
>TRBJ2-3|NA|TRBD1|TRBV2
TGTGCCAGCGGACCAGGGGGTATCTCAGATACGCAGTATTTT
CASGPGGISDTQYF
>TRBJ1-5|NA|NA|TRBV30
TGTGCCTGGAGTACTCGGACGGGGATCAATCAGCCCCAGCATTTT
CAWSTRTGINQPQHF
>TRBJ2-1|NA|TRBD2|TRBV2
TGTGCCAGCAGTCCCCGGACTAGCGGCATAAACAATGAGCAGTTCTTC
CASSPRTSGINNEQFF
>TRBJ2-7|once|NA|TRBV6-6
TGTGCCAGCAGTTACGACAGGAACTACGAGCAGTACTTC
CASSYDRNYEQYF
>TRBJ2-3|NA|TRBD1|TRBV7-9
TGTGCCAGCAGCGCCGGGACAGGTCTTTACACAGATACGCAGTATTTT
CASSAGTGLYTDTQYF
>TRBJ2-1|NA|NA|TRBV11-3
TGTGCCAGCAGCCAGTACAATGAGCAGTTCTTC
CASSQYNEQFF
>TRBJ2-3|NA|TRBD2|TRBV10-1
TGCGCCAGCAGTGAGTCGAATCTAGCGGGAAAAGATACGCAGTATTTT
CASSESNLAGKDTQYF
>TRBJ2-3|NA|NA|TRBV19
TGTGCCAGTAGTATTCGGACACCACCCGCCAAAGATACGCAGTATTTT
CASSIRTPPAKDTQYF
>TRBJ2-1|NA|NA|TRBV24-1
TGTGCCACCAGTGATTCCCGGGCGGGCTCCTACAATGAGCAGTTCTTC
CATSDSRAGSYNEQFF
>TRBJ2-7|once|TRBD1|TRBV5-6
TGTGCCAGCAGCTTGGGCTGGACAGGGTTCTCCTTC
CASSLGWTGFSF
>TRBJ1-6|NA|NA|TRBV11-2
TGTGCCAGCAGCTTACTCCAATCAGGGAGGTCACCCCTCCACTTT
CASSLLQSGRSPLHF
>TRBJ2-1|NA|TRBD2|TRBV7-6
TGTGCCAGCAGCGATACTAGCGGGAGGGATGAGCAGTTCTTC
CASSDTSGRDEQFF
>TRBJ2-7|NA|NA|TRBV19
TGTGCCAGTAGTATAGGTACGGGACTGTTCTACGAGCAGTACTTC
CASSIGTGLFYEQYF
>TRBJ2-1|NA|NA|TRBV4-3
TGCGCCAGCAGCTATAAACTCGACCCGACTAGTTTCTATGAGCAGTTCTTC
CASSYKLDPTSFYEQFF
>TRBJ2-1|NA|TRBD2|TRBV13
TGTGCCAGCAGCTCTAGCGGGGGACTAGCGGGAGGGCCCCTCTACAATGAGCAGTTCTTC
CASSSSGGLAGGPLYNEQFF
>TRBJ1-3|once|NA|TRBV9
TGTGCCAGCAGCGTACGCCTTCCGGGGTTGGACACCATATATTTT
CASSVRLPGLDTIYF
>TRBJ2-7|NA|TRBD1|TRBV4-2
TGTGCCAGCAGCCAAGCCGGGACAGGGGGGATGTACGAGCAGTACTTC
CASSQAGTGGMYEQYF